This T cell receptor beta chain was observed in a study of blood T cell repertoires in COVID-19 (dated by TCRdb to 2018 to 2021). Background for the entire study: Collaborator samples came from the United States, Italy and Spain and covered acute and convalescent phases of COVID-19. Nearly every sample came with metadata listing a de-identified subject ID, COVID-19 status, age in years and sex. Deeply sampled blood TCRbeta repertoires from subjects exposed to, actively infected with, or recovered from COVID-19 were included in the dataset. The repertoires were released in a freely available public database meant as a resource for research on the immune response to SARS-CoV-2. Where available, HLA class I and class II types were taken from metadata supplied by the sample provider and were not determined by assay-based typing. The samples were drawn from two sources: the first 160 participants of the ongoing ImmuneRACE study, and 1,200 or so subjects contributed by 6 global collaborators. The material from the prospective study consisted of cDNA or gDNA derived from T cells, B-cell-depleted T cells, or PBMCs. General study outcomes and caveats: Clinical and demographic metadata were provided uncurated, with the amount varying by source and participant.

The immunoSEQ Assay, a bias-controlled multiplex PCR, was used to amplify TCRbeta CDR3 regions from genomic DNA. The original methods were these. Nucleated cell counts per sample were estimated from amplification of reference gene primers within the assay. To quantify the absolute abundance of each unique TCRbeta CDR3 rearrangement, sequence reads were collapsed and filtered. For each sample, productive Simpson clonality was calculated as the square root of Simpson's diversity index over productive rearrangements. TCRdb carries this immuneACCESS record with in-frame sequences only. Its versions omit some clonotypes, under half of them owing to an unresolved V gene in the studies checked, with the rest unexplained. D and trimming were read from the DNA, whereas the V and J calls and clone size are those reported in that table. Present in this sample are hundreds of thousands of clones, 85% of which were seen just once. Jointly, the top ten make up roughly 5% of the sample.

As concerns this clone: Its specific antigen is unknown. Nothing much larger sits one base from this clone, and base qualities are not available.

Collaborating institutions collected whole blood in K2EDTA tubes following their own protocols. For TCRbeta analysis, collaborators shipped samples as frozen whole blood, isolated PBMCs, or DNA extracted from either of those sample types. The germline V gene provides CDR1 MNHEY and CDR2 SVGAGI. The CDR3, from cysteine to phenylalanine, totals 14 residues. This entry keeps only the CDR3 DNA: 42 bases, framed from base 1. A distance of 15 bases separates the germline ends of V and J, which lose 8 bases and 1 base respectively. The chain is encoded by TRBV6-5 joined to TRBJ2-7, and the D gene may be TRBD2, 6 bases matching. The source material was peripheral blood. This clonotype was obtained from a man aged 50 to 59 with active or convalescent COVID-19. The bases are TGTGCCAGCCTAAAGGACTACCGGTCCTACGAGCAGTACTTC. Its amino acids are CASLKDYRSYEQYF.